This T cell receptor (beta chain) was documented in a study of blood T cell repertoires in COVID-19. Study-level information: The United States, Italy and Spain provided the acute and convalescent COVID-19 samples.

Individuals drawn from approximately 26 US areas were about 18 to 100 years old. The study assigned cohorts using participant-reported clinical history. Up to 2 weeks before entering the study, exposed participants had met a COVID-19 case. The protocol was immunoSEQ multiplex PCR, while the TCRdb copy is restricted to in-frame clones and leaves out a portion. The sample lists about 150,000 clones, over 80% occurring once. Trimming took 11 bases from V and 4 from J; bases not matched to a gene: 8. This CDR3 has 13 amino acids. Specimen: PBMCs or T cells enriched from blood (not recorded which). This TCR was recovered from a man aged 70 or older who had been exposed to COVID-19. The genes are TRBV12-3 or TRBV12-4 and TRBJ2-3; 8 bases line up with TRBD2. Written as DNA, the CDR3 is TGTGCCCTCGGGAGGGGCCTCCCAGATACGCAGTATTTT. Encoded protein: CALGRGLPDTQYF.